Listed below are T cell receptor beta chains from one sample, sequenced in a study of shared clonotypes between healthy human individuals. Sequencing used immunoSEQ multiplex PCR; TCRdb keeps in-frame clones, though not all of them. The profile shows around 2,000,000 clones, just over 90% of them singletons. Sequencing used naive CD8+ T cells from PBMCs. These receptor sequences come from a man younger than 35 in good health. Some clones in this sample may be carry-over from other donors' samples. CDR3s include the opening cysteine and the closing phenylalanine or tryptophan. Fields, in order: D gene, V gene, J gene, clone size, CDR3 DNA, CDR3 protein. D genes are given only for firm matches. Size values are once, few and many counts, or a class for expanded clones, and some rows have none.

>-|TRBV2|TRBJ2-1|once
TGTGCCAGCAGTGATTCGCGTGTAATGAGCTACGATGAGCAGTTCTTC
CASSDSRVMSYDEQFF
>-|TRBV6-5|TRBJ2-1|-
TGTGCCAGCAGTCCGGGCCTTAGCTCCTACAATGAGCAGTTCTTC
CASSPGLSSYNEQFF
>TRBD1|TRBV6-1|TRBJ1-1|few
TGTGCCAGCAGGCAGGGGGGCACTGAAGCTTTCTTT
CASRQGGTEAFF
>-|TRBV28|TRBJ1-1|-
TGTGCCAGCAGAGGGAGGAACACTGAAGCTTTCTTT
CASRGRNTEAFF
>-|TRBV6-5|TRBJ1-2|-
TGTGCCAGCAGTTACGAGGCAGCGTCTTATGGCTACACCTTC
CASSYEAASYGYTF
>-|TRBV7-8|TRBJ2-7|-
TGTGCCAGCAGCTCCGTGGACTCGAACTCCTACGAGCAGTACTTC
CASSSVDSNSYEQYF
>-|TRBV6-5|TRBJ2-5|once
TGTGCCAGCAGTTACTCGGTGGGGCAAGAGACCCAGTACTTC
CASSYSVGQETQYF
>TRBD2|TRBV18|TRBJ2-3|-
TGTGCCAGCTCACCTGGACTAGCGGGTTTCACAGATACGCAGTATTTT
CASSPGLAGFTDTQYF
>TRBD1|TRBV5-1|TRBJ1-1|-
TGCGCCAGCAGCTTGGCCTCCGAGGGGGCCTGGGCTGAAGCTTTCTTT
CASSLASEGAWAEAFF
>-|TRBV6-6|TRBJ2-6|-
TGTGCCAGCAGTTACCTCCCTGGGGCCAACGTCCTGACTTTC
CASSYLPGANVLTF
>-|TRBV15|TRBJ1-1|-
TGTGCCACCAGCACCCGAATGAACACTGAAGCTTTCTTT
CATSTRMNTEAFF
>-|TRBV27|TRBJ1-3|-
TGTGCCAGCAAAGAGGGCACAAGAGGAAACACCATATATTTT
CASKEGTRGNTIYF
>-|TRBV7-9|TRBJ2-7|-
TGTGCCAGCAGCCCTGATGGGGTGGGCTACGAGCAGTACTTC
CASSPDGVGYEQYF
>TRBD1|TRBV2|TRBJ1-5|many
TGTGCCAGCAGTGAATTCGGGACAGGGGAGAATCAGCCCCAGCATTTT
CASSEFGTGENQPQHF